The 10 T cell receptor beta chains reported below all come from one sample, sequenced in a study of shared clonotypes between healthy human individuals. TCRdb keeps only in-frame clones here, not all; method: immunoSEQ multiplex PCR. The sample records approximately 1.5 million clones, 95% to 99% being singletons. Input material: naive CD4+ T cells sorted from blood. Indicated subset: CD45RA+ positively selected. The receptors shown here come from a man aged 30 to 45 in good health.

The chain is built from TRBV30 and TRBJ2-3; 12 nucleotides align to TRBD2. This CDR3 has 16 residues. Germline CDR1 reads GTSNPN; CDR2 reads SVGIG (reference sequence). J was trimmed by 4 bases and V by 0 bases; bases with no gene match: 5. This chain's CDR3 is CAWSVALAGGPDTQYF. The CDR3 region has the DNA TGTGCCTGGAGTGTAGCTCTAGCGGGAGGGCCAGATACGCAGTATTTT.

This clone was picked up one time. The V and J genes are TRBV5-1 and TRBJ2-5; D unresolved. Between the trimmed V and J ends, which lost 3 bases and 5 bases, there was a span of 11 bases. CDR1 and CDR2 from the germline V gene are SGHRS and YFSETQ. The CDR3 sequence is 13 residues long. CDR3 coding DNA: TGCGCCAGCAGCTCGGCCTCGCGGGAGACCCAGTACTTC. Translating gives CASSSASRETQYF.

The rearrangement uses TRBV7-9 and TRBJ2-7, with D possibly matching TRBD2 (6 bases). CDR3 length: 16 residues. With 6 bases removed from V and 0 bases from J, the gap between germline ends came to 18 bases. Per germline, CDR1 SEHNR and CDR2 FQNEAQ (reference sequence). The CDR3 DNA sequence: TGTGCCAGCAGGATCGCCGGGACTTCCAGCTCCTACGAGCAGTACTTC. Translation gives CASRIAGTSSSYEQYF.

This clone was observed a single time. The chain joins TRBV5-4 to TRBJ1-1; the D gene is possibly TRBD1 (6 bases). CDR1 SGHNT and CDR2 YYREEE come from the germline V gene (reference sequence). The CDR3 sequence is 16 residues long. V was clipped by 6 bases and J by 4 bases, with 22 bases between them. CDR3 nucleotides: TGTGCCAGCAACCCCGGGAACACAGGGATGGTCACTGAAGCTTTCTTT. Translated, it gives CASNPGNTGMVTEAFF.

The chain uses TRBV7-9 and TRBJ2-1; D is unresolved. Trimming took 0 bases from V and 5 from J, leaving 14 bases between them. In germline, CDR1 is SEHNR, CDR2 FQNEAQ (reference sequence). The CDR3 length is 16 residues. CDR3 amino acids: CASSLAPTSSNNEQFF. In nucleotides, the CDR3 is TGTGCCAGCAGCTTAGCTCCTACCTCATCGAACAATGAGCAGTTCTTC. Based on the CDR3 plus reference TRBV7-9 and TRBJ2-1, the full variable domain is DTGVSQNPRHKITKRGQNVTFRCDPISEHNRLYWYRQTLGQGPEFLTYFQNEAQLEKSRLLSDRFSAERPKGSFSTLEIQRTEQGDSAMYLCASSLAPTSSNNEQFFGPGTRLTVL.

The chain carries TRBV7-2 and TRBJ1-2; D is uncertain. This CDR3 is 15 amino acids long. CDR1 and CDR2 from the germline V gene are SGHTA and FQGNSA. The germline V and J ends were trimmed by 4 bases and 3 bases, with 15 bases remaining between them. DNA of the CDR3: TGTGCCAGCAGCTCAAACAGTCCCGGAGACTATGGCTACACCTTC. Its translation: CASSSNSPGDYGYTF.

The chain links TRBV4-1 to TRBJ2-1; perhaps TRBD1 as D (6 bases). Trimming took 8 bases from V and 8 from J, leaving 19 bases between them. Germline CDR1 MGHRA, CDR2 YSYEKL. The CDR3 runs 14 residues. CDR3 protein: CASGRQEWSDEQFF. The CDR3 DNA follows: TGCGCCAGCGGACGACAGGAGTGGAGCGATGAGCAGTTCTTC.

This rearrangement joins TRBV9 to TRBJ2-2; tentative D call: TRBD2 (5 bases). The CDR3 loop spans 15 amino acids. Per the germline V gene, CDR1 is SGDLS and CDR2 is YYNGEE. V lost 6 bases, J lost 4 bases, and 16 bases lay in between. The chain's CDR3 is CASTTTAAATGELFF. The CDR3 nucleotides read TGTGCCAGCACGACGACCGCAGCGGCCACCGGGGAGCTGTTTTTT.

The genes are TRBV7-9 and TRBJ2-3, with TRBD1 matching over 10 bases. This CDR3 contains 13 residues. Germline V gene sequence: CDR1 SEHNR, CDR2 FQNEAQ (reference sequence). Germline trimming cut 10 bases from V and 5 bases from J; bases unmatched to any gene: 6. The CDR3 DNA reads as TGTGCCACGAGACAGGGGGCGTTAGATACGCAGTATTTT. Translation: CATRQGALDTQYF.

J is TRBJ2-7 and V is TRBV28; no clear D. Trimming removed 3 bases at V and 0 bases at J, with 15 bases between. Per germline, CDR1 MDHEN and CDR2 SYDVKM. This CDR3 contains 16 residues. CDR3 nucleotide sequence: TGTGCCAGCAGTTTTTCGTTTGCAGAAGTCTCCTACGAGCAGTACTTC. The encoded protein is CASSFSFAEVSYEQYF.